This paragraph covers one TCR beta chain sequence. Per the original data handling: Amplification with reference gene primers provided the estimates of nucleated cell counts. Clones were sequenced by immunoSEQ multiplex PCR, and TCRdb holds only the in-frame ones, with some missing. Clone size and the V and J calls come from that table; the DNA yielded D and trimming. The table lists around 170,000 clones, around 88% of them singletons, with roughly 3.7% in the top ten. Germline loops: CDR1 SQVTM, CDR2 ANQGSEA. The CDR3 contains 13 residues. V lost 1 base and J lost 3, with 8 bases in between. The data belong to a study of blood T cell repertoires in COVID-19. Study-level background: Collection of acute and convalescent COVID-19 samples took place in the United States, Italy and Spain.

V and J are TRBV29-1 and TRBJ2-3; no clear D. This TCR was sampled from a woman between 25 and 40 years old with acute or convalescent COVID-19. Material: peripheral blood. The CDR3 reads CSVEGLETDTQYF. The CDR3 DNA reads TGCAGCGTTGAAGGGTTGGAGACAGATACGCAGTATTTT.